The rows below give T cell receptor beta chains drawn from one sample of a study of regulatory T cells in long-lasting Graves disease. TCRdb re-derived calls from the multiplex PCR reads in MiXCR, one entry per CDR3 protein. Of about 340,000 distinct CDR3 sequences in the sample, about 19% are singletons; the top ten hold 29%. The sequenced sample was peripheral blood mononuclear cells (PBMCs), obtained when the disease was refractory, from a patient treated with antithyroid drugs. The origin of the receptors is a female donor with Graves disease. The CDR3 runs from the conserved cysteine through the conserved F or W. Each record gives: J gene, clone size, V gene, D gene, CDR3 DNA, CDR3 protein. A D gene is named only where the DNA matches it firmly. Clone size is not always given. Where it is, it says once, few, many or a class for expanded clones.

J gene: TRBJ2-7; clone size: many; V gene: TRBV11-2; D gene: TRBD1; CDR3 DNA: TGTGCCAGCAGCTTAGGGTGGGACAGCGGCTACGAGCAGTACTTC; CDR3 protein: CASSLGWDSGYEQYF
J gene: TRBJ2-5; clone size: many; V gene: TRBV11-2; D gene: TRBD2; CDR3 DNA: TGTGCCAGCAGCTTATCGGGAGGACAAGAGACCCAGTACTTC; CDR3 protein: CASSLSGGQETQYF
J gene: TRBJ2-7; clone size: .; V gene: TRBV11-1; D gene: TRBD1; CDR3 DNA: TGTGCCAGCAGCTTAGGTGTCGGCAGGGGGCAGTACGAGCAGTACTTC; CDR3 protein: CASSLGVGRGQYEQYF
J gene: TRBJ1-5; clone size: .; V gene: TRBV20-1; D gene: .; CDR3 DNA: TGCAGTGCTAGTGGGCAGGATAGCAATCAGCCCCAGCATTTT; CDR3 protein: CSASGQDSNQPQHF
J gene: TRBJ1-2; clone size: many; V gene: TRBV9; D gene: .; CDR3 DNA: TGTGCCAGCAGCGTAGAGGAGGTCGGACAGATCTATGGCTACACCTTC; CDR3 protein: CASSVEEVGQIYGYTF
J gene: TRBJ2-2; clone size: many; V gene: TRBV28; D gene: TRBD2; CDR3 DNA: TGTGCCAGCCTAGCGGGAGGGCCGTTAAACACCGGGGAGCTGTTTTTT; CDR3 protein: CASLAGGPLNTGELFF
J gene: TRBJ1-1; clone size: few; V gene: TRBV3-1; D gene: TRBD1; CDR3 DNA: TGTGCCAGCAGGCGGTGGGACAGGGAAACTGAAGCTTTCTTT; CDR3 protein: CASRRWDRETEAFF
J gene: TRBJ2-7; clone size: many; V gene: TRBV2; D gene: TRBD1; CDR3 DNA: TGTGCCAGCAGTGAGGGGGACAGGGGTCCGGACGAGCAGTACTTC; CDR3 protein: CASSEGDRGPDEQYF
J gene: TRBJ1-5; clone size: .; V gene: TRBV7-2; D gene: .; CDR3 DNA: TGTGCCAGCAGCTTAGCCGGGGGTTTGATGGAGCCCCAGCATTTT; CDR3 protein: CASSLAGGLMEPQHF
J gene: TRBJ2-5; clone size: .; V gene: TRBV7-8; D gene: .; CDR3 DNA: TGTGCCAGCAGCCCGCGGACCGGCGGGACCCAGTACTTC; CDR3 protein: CASSPRTGGTQYF
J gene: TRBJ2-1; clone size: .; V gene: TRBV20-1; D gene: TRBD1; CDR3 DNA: TGCAGTGCTAGAGACCCGGGACAGGGCAACAATGAGCAGTTCTTC; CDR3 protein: CSARDPGQGNNEQFF
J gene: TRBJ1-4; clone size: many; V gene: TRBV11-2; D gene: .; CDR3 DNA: TGTGCCAGCAAGTCCTACAGGGCCCGAAGTGAAAAACTGTTTTTT; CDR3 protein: CASKSYRARSEKLFF
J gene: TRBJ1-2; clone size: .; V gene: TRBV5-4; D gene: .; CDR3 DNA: TGTGCCAGCAGCTTCGACGCAGACTATGGCTACACCTTC; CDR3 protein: CASSFDADYGYTF
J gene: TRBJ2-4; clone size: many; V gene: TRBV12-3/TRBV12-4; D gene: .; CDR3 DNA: TGTGCCAGCGCAACCGCCAAAAACATTCAGTACTTC; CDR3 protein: CASATAKNIQYF
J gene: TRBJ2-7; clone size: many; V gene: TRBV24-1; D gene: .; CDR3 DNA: TGTGCCCGGAGGAGTAGGAACGAGCAGTACTTC; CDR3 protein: CARRSRNEQYF
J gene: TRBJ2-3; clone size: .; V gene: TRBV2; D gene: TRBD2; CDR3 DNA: TGTGCCAGCAGCAGACCTAGCGGCACATCGTATTTT; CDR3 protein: CASSRPSGTSYF
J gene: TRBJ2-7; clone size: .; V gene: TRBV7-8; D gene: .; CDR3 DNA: TGTGCCGGCAGCCCCCTCGAGCGAAGCGAGCAGTACTTC; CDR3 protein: CAGSPLERSEQYF
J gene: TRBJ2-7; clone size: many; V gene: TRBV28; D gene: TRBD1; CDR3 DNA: TGTGCCAGCAGTATGGGACAGGGGGCCTACGAGCAGTACTTC; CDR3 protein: CASSMGQGAYEQYF
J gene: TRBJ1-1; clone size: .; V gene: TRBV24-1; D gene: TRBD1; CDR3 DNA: TGTGCCACCAGTGGAAACAGGGGCCACAACACTGAAGCTTTCTTT; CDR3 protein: CATSGNRGHNTEAFF
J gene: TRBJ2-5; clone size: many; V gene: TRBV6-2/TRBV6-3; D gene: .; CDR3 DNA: TGTGCCAGCACCGAGGGAGCTCAAGAGACCCAGTACTTC; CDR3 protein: CASTEGAQETQYF
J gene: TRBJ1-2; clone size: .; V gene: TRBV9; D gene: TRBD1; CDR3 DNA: TGTGCCAGCAGCGTCCACAGGGGAGGGGGTTATGGCTACACCTTC; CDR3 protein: CASSVHRGGGYGYTF
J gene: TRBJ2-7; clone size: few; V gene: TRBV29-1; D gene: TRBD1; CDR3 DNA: TGCAGCGTTATCGGACAGGGGTACGAGCAGTACTTC; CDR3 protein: CSVIGQGYEQYF
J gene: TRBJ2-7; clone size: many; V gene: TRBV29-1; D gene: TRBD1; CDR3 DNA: TGCAGCGTTGAGGGACAGGGGACCTACGAGCAGTACTTC; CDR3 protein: CSVEGQGTYEQYF
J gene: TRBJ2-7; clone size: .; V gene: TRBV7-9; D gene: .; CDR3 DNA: TGTGCCAGCAGCTTAGCCGACACCGGAGAGCAGTACTTC; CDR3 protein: CASSLADTGEQYF
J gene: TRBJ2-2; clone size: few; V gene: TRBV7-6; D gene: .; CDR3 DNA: TGTGCCAGCAGCGCCGGGACTCCCGGCACCGGGGAGCTGTTTTTT; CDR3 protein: CASSAGTPGTGELFF
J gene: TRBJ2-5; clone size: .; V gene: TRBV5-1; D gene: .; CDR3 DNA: TGCGCCAGCAGCTTGGTTCCGATTACGGAGACCCAGTACTTC; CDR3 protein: CASSLVPITETQYF
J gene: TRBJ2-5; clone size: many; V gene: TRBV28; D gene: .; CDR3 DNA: TGTGCCAGCAGTTTATGGCAGACCACAGAGACCCAGTACTTC; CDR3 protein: CASSLWQTTETQYF
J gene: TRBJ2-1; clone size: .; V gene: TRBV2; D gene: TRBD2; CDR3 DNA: TGTGCCAGCGAAGATCCAACTAGCGGGAAGTTCAATGAGCAGTTCTTC; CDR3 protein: CASEDPTSGKFNEQFF
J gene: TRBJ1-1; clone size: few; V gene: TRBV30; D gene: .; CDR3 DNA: TGTGCCTGGAGTAAGGTAGGGGGGAGGAACACTGAAGCTTTCTTT; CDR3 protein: CAWSKVGGRNTEAFF
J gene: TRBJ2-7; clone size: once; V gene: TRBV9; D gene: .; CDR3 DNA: TGTGCCAGCAGCGTAGGGGAAGGCCGATTTACCTACGAGCAGTACTTC; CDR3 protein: CASSVGEGRFTYEQYF
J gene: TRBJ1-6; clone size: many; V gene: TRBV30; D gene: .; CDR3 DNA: TGTGCCTGGAGTTCGGGACTGGGGAATTCACCCCTCCACTTT; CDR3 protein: CAWSSGLGNSPLHF
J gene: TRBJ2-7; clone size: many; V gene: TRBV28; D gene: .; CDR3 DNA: TGTGCCAGCTATAGGCCGGAGACTGTTCCCTACGAGCAGTACTTC; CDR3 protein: CASYRPETVPYEQYF
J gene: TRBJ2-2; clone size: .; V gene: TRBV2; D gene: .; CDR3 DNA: TGTGCCAGCATATCCGGAGACACCGGGGAGCTGTTTTTT; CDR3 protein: CASISGDTGELFF
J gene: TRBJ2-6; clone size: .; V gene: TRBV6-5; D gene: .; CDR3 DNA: TGTGCCAGCAGTTACTCGTTCGCCACCGGGGCCAACGTCCTGACTTTC; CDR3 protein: CASSYSFATGANVLTF
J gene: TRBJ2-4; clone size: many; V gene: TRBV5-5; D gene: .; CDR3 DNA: TGTGCCAGCAGCTTGGCCAGAGCCAAAAACATTCAGTACTTC; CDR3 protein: CASSLARAKNIQYF
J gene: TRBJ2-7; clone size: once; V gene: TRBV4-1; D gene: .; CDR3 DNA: TGCGCCAGCAGCTACGGGACACAAGCCTACGAGCAGTACTTC; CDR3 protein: CASSYGTQAYEQYF
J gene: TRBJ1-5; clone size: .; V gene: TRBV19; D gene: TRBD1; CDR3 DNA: TGTGCCAGTACATCCGGGACAGGGCGCAATCAGCCCCAGCATTTT; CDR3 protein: CASTSGTGRNQPQHF
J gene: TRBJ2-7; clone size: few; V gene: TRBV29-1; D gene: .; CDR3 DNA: TGCAGCGTAGGCCGAGGATTGTCCCCGGGGGACGAGCAGTACTTC; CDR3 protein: CSVGRGLSPGDEQYF
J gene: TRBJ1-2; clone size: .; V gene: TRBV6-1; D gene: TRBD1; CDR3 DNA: TGTGCCAGCAGTCCCGACGACAGGGGCGGTGGCTACACCTTC; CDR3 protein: CASSPDDRGGGYTF
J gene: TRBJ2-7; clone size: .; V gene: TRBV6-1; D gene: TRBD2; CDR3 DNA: TGTGCCACTTCCGGGACTACCCACTCCTACGAGCAGTACTTC; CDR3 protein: CATSGTTHSYEQYF
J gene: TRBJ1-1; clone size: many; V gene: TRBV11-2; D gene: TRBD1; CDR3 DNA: TGTGCCAGCAGCTCCGGACAGGGGGCTTGGATGAACACTGAAGCTTTCTTT; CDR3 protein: CASSSGQGAWMNTEAFF
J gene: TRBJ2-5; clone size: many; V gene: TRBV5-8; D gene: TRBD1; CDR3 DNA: TGTGCCAGCAGCTTTGCCGTCCGACAGGGGGCGAGGACCCAGTACTTC; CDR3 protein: CASSFAVRQGARTQYF
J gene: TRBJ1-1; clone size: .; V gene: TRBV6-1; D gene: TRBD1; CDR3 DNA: TGTGCCAGCTGCCGTACAGGGGTGAACACTGAAGCTTTCTTT; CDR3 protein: CASCRTGVNTEAFF
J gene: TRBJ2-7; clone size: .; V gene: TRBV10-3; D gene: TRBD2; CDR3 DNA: TGTGCCATCAGTGGGCGGGAGGCTGTCGAGCAGTACTTC; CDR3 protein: CAISGREAVEQYF
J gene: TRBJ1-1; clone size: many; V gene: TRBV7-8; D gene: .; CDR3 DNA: TGTGCCAGCAGCCCCCAAATGGGCGGACAGACGAACACTGAAGCTTTCTTT; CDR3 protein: CASSPQMGGQTNTEAFF
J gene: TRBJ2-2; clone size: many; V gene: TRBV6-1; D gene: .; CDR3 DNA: TGTGCCAGCAGTCCTCCCCCCGGACGTACGAACACCGGGGAGCTGTTTTTT; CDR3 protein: CASSPPPGRTNTGELFF
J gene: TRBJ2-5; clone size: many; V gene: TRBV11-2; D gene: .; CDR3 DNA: TGTGCCAGCAGCTTTCACACGAGACAGTACCAAGAGACCCAGTACTTC; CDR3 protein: CASSFHTRQYQETQYF
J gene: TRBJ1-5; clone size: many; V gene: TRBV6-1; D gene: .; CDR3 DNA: TGTGCCAGCAGTGAAGTCTTAGCGTCGGGCAGTAATCAGCCCCAGCATTTT; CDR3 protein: CASSEVLASGSNQPQHF
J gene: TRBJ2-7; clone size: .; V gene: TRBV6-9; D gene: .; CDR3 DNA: TGTGCCAGCAGTTACGGCGGGGCCGACTACGAGCAGTACTTC; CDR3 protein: CASSYGGADYEQYF
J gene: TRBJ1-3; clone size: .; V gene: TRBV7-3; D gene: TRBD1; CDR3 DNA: TGTGCCAGCAGCTTAACGGGACAGGGGTCAGGAAACACCATATATTTT; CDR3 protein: CASSLTGQGSGNTIYF
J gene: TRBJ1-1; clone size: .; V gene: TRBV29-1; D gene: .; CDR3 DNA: TGCAGCGTTGGGAAACTTGAAGCTTTCTTT; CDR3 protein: CSVGKLEAFF
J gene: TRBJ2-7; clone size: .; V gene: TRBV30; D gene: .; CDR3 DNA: TGTGCCTGGAGTGTAGGACAGAGGTACGAGCAGTACTTC; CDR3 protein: CAWSVGQRYEQYF
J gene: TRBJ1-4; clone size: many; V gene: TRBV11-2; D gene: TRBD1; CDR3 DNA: TGTGCCAGCAGCTTCGGACAGGGGCGGTATGAAAAACTGTTTTTT; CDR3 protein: CASSFGQGRYEKLFF
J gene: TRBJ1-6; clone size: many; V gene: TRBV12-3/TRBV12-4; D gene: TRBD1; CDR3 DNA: TGTGCCAGCACCTTGGGACAGTGGGGTTCACCCCTCCACTTT; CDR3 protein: CASTLGQWGSPLHF
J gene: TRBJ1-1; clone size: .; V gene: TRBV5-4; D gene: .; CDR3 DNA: TGTGCCAGCAGCTTGGAGGGGACATTCGCTGAAGCTTTCTTT; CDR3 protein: CASSLEGTFAEAFF
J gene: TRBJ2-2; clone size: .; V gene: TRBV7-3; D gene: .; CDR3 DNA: TGTGCCAGCAGCTTAACCGGGTCAGGCACCGGGGAGCTGTTTTTT; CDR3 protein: CASSLTGSGTGELFF
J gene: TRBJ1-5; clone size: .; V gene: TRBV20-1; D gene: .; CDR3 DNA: TGCAGTGCTAGAGAGGGCAGGGCCGGGGGTCAGCCCCAGCATTTT; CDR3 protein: CSAREGRAGGQPQHF